The T cell receptor beta chain under discussion was sequenced for a study of cytomegalovirus exposure and HLA in healthy donors. This clone showed up just once. Its target is unknown. This CDR3 is built from 15 residues. Germline V gene data show CDR1 as MNHNS and CDR2 as SASEGT. Unmatched junction bases numbered 7, after V lost 4 bases and J lost 5 bases. Whole-study results and caveats: Most TCR sequences were seen very rarely across donors, but some public TCRs occurred in many. In vitro assays verified that three CMV-associated chains recognized CMV antigens specifically. Investigators reported under 200 TCR beta chains as tied to cytomegalovirus.

TCRdb keeps only in-frame clones here, not all; method: immunoSEQ multiplex PCR. Of over 45,000 clones listed, 80% to 95% are singletons. The source of this sequence is a woman aged 18 to 35 in good health and CMV-seronegative. Sequenced input: PBMCs. This chain links TRBV6-1 with TRBJ2-1; 8 nucleotides match TRBD2. CDR3 coding DNA: TGTGCCAGCAGTGCGGAGCGGGGGTTAAACAATGAGCAGTTCTTC. It is translated as CASSAERGLNNEQFF.